This TCR beta chain originates from a study of T-cell memory formation after mild COVID-19. Study-wide findings and caveats: What remained unconfirmed was the SARS-CoV-2 specificity of second-wave clones peaking on day 37. CM and EM subsets held most contracting CD4+ clones; EMRA held CD8+ ones. Clones that shrank (day 15 to 85) were balanced CD4/CD8, whereas later expanders leaned CD4+.

A word on this clonotype: Its antigen is not known.

MiXCR, applied by TCRdb to the 5' RACE reads, yields one record per CDR3 protein. The sample records roughly 180,000 distinct CDR3 sequences, 18% being singletons. The V end lost 4 bases, the J end lost 7 bases, and 17 bases lay between the germline ends. The CDR3 loop spans 14 amino acids. Germline V gene lookup returns CDR1 SGHRS and CDR2 YFSETQ. The chain uses TRBV5-1 and TRBJ1-1; weak D call: TRBD1 (6 bases). The receptor was derived from a man between 18 and 29 years old who had mild COVID-19 (a few samples of this study predate the infection). Cell type and time point are not known. Sequencing input: PBMCs or a T cell subset sorted from them (not recorded which). CDR3 nucleotides: TGCGCCAGCAGCCCGGGGGCAGGGAACCGTGAAGCTTTCTTT. Amino acids: CASSPGAGNREAFF.